The sequence of this TCR beta chain was determined in a study of cytomegalovirus exposure and HLA in healthy donors. Both 60 Vbeta primers and 13 Jbeta primers went into the PCR. Profiling relied on immunoSEQ multiplex PCR, and the TCRdb table lists in-frame clones only, not all of them. The data contain 100,000 to 150,000 clones, approximately 83% of them seen just once; the ten biggest clones take up 3.6%. The CDR3 covers 15 residues. V shed 6 bases and J shed 4 bases, with 19 bases lying between them. In germline, CDR1 is MGHRA, CDR2 YSYEKL. The gene calls are TRBV4-1 and TRBJ2-7; a possible D gene is TRBD2 (6 bases). The TCR comes from a woman in her forties in good health and CMV-seropositive. Sequenced sample: PBMCs. The CDR3 reads CASRSYRDSAYEQYF. DNA of the CDR3: TGCGCCAGCAGGTCCTACCGGGACTCGGCGTACGAGCAGTACTTC.